This T cell receptor beta chain was found in a study of T cell responses to AZD1222 COVID-19 vaccine. Study-level results: Among vaccine-associated CD4 TCRs, coverage spanned spike, with dominance at 160-218 and 743-854. Reportedly, close to half of spike-specific TCRs are directed against unmutated variant regions.

CDR1 and CDR2 from the germline V gene are LGHNA and YNFKEQ. With 4 bases removed from V and 2 bases from J, the gap between germline ends came to 17 bases. This CDR3 spans 16 amino acids. This clone appeared a few times. Its antigen is not known. TCRdb's table, derived via immunoSEQ multiplex PCR, lists solely in-frame clones and lacks some. The sample has about 97,000 clones, nearly 90% seen once. The sample consisted of peripheral blood, taken on day 0 of AZD1222 vaccination. This clonotype was sampled from an adult in good health. The rearrangement joins TRBV4-2 to TRBJ2-5, with D hard to call. CDR3 coding DNA: TGTGCCAGCAGCCTCCACAGAACCGGGCCGCAAGAGACCCAGTACTTC. Protein sequence: CASSLHRTGPQETQYF.